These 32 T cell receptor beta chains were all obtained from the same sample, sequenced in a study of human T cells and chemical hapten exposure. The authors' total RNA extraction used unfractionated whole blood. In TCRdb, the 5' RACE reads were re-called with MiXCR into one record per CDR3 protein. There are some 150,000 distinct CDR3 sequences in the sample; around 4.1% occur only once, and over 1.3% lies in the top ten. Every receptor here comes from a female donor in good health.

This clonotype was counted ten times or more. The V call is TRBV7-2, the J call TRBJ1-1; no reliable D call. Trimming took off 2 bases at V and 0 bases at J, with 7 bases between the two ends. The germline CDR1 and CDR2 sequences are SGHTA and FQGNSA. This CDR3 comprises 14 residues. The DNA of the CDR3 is TGTGCCAGCAGCTTACAGGTCCTGAACACTGAAGCTTTCTTT. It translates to CASSLQVLNTEAFF.

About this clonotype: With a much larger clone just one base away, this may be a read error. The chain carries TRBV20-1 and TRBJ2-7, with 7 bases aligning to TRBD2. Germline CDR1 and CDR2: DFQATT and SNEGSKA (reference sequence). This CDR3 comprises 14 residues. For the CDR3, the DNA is TGCGGTGCCAGAATCGAAGCGGGGACCTACGAGCAGTACTTC. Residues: CGARIEAGTYEQYF.

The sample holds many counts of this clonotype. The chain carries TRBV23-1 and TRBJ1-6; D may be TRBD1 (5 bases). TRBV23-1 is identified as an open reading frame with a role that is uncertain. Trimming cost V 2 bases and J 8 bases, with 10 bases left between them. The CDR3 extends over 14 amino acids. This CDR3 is CASSQSRVYSPLHF. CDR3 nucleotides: TGCGCCAGCAGTCAAAGCAGGGTATATTCACCCCTCCACTTT.

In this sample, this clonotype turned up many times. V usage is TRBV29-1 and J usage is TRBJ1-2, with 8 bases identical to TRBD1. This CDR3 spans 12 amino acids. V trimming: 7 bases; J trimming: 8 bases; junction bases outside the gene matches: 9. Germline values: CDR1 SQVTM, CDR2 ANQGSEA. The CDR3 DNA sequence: TGCAGCGCTAGGACAGGGCTTGGCGGCTACACCTTC. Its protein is CSARTGLGGYTF.

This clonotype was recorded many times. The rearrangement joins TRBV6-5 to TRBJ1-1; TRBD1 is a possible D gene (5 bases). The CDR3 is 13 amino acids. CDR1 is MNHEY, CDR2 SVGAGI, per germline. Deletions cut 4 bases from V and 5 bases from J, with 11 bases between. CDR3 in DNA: TGTGCCAGCAGTTCTGGCAGGGCGACTGAAGCTTTCTTT. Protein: CASSSGRATEAFF.

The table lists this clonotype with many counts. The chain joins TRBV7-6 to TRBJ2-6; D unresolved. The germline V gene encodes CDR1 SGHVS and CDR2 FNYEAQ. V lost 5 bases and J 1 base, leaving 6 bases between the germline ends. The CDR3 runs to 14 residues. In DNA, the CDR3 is TGTGCCAGCAGCCTACAGTCTGGGGCCAACGTCCTGACTTTC. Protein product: CASSLQSGANVLTF.

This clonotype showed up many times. The CDR3 sequence is CASAPSNNSPLHF. Written as DNA, the CDR3 is TGTGCCAGCGCTCCCAGCAATAATTCACCCCTCCACTTT. The gene calls are TRBV6-1 and TRBJ1-6; D ambiguous. Looked up from germline, CDR1 is MNHNS and CDR2 is SASEGT. The CDR3 runs to 13 residues. With 8 bases removed from V and 5 bases from J, the gap between germline ends came to 10 bases.

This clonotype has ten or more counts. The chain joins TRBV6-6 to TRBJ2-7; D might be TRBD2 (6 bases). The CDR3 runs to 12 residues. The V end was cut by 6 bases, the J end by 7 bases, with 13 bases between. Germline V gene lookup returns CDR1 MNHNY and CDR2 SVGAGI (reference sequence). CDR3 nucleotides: TGTGCCAGCAGCCTACCCCGGGGGGAGCAGTACTTC. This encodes CASSLPRGEQYF.

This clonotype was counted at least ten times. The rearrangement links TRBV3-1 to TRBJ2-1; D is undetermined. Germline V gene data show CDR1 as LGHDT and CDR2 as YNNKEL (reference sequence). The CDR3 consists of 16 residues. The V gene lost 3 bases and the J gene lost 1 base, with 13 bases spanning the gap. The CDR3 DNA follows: TGTGCCAGCAGCCATAGGAAGCCAGTGTCCTACAATGAGCAGTTCTTC. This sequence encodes CASSHRKPVSYNEQFF.

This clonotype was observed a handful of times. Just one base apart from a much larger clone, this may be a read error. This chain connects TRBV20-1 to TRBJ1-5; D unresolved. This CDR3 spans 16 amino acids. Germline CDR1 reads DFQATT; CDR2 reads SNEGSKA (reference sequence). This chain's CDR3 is CSASEGISVEDQPQNF. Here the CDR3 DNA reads TGCAGTGCTAGCGAGGGTATATCAGTCGAGGATCAGCCCCAGAATTTT.

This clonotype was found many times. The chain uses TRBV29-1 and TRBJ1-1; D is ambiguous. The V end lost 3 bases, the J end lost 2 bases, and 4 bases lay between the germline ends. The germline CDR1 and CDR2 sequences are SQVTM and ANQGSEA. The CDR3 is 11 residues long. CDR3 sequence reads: CSVEGNTEAFF. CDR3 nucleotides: TGCAGCGTTGAGGGTAACACTGAAGCTTTCTTT.

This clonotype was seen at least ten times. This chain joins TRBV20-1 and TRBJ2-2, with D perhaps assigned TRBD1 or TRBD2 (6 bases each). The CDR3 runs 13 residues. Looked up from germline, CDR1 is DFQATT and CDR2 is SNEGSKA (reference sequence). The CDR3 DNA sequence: TGCTCCAGCAAGGGGGGCCGCACCGGGGAGCTGTTTTTT. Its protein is CSSKGGRTGELFF.

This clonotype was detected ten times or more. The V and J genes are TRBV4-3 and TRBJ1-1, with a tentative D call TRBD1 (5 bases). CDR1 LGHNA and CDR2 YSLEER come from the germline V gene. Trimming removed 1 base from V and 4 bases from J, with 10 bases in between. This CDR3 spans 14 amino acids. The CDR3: CASSQVEGTTEAFF. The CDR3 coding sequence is TGCGCCAGCAGCCAAGTGGAGGGGACCACTGAAGCTTTCTTT.

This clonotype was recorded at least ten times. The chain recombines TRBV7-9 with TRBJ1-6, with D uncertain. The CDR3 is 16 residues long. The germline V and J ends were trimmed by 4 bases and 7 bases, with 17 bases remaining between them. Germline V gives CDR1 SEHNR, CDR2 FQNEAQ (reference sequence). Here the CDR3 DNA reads TGTGCCAGCAGCTCCGGCGCCCCGGGCCGGAATTCACCCCTCCACTTT. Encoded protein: CASSSGAPGRNSPLHF.

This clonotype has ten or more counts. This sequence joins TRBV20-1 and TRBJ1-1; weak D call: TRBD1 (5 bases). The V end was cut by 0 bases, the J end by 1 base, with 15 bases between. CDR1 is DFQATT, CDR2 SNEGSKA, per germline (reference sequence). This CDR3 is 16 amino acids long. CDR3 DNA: TGCAGTGCTAGAGAATCCGGGGCCCAACGGAACACTGAAGCTTTCTTT. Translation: CSARESGAQRNTEAFF.

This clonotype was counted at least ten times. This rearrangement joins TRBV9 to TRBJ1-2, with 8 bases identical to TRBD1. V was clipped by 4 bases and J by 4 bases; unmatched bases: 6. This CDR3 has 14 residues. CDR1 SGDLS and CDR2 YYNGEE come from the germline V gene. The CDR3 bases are TGTGCCAGCAGCCGGGGACAGGCCCTCTATGGCTACACCTTC. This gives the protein CASSRGQALYGYTF.

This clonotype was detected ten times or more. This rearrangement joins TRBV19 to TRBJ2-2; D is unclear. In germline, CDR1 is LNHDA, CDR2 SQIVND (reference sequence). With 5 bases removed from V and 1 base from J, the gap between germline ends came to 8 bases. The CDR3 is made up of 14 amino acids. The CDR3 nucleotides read TGTGCCAGTAGTCCGTCAGGGAACACCGGGGAGCTGTTTTTT. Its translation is CASSPSGNTGELFF. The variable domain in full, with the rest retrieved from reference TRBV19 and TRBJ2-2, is DGGITQSPKYLFRKEGQNVTLSCEQNLNHDAMYWYRQDPGQGLRLIYYSQIVNDFQKGDIAEGYSVSREKKESFPLTVTSAQKNPTAFYLCASSPSGNTGELFFGEGSRLTVL.

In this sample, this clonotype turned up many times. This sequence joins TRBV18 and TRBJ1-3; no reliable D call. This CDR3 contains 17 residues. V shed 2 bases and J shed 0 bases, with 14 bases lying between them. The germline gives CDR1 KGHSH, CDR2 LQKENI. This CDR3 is CASSPISGESSGNTIYF. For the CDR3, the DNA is TGTGCCAGCTCACCAATATCTGGAGAGAGCTCTGGAAACACCATATATTTT.

CDR3 in DNA: TGCAGTGCTAGAGCCGTTAGCGGGGGGGCAACAGATACGCAGTATTTT. Its translation: CSARAVSGGATDTQYF. V usage is TRBV20-1 and J usage is TRBJ2-3, with 11 bases matching TRBD2. V was clipped by 1 base and J by 3 bases; unmatched bases: 6. Germline CDR1 and CDR2: DFQATT and SNEGSKA (reference sequence). The CDR3 length is 16 residues.

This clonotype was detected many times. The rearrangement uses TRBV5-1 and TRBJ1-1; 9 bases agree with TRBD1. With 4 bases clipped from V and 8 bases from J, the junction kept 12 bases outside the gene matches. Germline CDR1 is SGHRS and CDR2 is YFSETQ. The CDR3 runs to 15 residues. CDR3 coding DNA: TGCGCCAGCAGCAGCCGGACAGGGGCTCCTGGGGAAGCTTTCTTT. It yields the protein CASSSRTGAPGEAFF.

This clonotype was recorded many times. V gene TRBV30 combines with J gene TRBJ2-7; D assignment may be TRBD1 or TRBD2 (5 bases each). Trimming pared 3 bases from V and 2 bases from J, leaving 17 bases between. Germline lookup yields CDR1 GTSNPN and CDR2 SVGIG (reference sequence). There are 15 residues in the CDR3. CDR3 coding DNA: TGTGCCTGGAGGAAGGGACCACTTTTAACCTACGAGCAGTACTTC. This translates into CAWRKGPLLTYEQYF.

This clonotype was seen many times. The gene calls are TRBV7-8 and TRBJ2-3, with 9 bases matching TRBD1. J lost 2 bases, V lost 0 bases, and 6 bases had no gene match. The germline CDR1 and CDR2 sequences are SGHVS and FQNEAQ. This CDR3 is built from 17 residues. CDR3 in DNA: TGTGCCAGCAGCTTAGCTGCGGGACAGGGTGCCACAGATACGCAGTATTTT. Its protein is CASSLAAGQGATDTQYF.

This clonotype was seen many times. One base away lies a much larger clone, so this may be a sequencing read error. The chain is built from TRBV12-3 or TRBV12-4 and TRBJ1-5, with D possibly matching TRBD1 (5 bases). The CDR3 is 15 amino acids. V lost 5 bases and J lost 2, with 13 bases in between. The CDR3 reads CASSHRGSGNQPQHF. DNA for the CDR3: TGTGCCAGCAGTCACCGGGGGAGCGGCAATCAGCCCCAGCATTTT.

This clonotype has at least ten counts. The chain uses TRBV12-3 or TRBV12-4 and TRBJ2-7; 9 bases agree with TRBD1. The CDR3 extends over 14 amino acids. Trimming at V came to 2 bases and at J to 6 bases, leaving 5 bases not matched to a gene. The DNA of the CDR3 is TGTGCCAGCAGTTTACGGGACAGGGCCCCCGAGCAGTACTTC. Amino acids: CASSLRDRAPEQYF.

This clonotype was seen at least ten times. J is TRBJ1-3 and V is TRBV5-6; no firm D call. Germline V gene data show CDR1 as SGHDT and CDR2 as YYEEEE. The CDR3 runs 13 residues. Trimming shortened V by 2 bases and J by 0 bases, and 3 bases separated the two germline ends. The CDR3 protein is CASSLLSGNTIYF. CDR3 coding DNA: TGTGCCAGCAGCTTACTCTCTGGAAACACCATATATTTT.

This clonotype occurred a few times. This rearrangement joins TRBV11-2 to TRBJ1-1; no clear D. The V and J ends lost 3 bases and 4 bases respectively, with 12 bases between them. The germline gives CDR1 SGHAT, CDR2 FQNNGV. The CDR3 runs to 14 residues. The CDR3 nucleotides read TGTGCCAGCAGCTTCGGATTACTCGGCACTGAAGCTTTCTTT. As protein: CASSFGLLGTEAFF. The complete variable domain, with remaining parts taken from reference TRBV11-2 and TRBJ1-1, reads EAGVAQSPRYKIIEKRQSVAFWCNPISGHATLYWYQQILGQGPKLLIQFQNNGVVDDSQLPKDRFSAERLKGVDSTLKIQPAKLEDSAVYLCASSFGLLGTEAFFGQGTRLTVV.

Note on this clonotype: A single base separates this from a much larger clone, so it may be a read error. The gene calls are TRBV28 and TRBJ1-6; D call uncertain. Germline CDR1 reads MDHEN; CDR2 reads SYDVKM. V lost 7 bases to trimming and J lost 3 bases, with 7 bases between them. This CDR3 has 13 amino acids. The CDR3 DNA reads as TGTGCCAGCACCCTCCGCTATAATTCACCCCTCCACTTT. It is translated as CASTLRYNSPLHF.

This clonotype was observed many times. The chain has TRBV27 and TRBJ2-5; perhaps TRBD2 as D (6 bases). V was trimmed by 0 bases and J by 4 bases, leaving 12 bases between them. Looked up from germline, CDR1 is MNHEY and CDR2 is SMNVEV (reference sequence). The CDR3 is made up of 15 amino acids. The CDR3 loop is CASSLSILAGETQYF. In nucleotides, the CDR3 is TGTGCCAGCAGTTTATCGATACTAGCCGGAGAGACCCAGTACTTC.

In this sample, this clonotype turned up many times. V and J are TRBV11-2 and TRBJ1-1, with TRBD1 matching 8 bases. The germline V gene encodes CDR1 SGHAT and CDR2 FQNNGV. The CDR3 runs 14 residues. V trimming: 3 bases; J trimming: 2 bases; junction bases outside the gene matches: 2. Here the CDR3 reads CASSFGQGNTEAFF. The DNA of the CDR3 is TGTGCCAGCAGCTTCGGACAGGGAAACACTGAAGCTTTCTTT. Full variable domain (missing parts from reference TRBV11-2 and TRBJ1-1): EAGVAQSPRYKIIEKRQSVAFWCNPISGHATLYWYQQILGQGPKLLIQFQNNGVVDDSQLPKDRFSAERLKGVDSTLKIQPAKLEDSAVYLCASSFGQGNTEAFFGQGTRLTVV.

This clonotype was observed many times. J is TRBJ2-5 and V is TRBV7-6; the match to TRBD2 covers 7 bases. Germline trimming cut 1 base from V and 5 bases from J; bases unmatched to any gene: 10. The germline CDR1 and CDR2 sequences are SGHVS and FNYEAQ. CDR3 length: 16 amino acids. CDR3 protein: CASSLEGGRGRETQYF. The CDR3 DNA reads TGTGCCAGCAGCTTAGAGGGAGGGAGGGGCCGGGAGACCCAGTACTTC.

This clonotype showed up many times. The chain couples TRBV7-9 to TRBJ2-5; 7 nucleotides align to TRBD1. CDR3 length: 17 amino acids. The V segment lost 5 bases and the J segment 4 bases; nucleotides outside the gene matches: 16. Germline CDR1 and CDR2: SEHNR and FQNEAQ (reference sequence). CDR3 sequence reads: CASSQQTGTVPGETQYF. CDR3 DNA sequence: TGTGCCAGCAGCCAGCAGACCGGGACAGTCCCGGGAGAGACCCAGTACTTC.

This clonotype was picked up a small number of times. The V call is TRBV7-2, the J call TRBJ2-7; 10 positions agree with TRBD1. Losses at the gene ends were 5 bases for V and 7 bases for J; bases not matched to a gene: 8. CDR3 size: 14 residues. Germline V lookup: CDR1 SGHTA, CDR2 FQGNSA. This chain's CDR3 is CASSGDRGRWEQYF. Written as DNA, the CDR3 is TGTGCCAGCAGCGGCGACAGGGGGCGCTGGGAGCAGTACTTC.